The 15 T cell receptor beta chains listed next were all sequenced from one sample in a study of blood T cell repertoires in COVID-19. Data came from immunoSEQ multiplex PCR; TCRdb stores just in-frame clones and leaves some out. The repertoire holds 220,000 or so clones, with about 88% as singletons. The sample taken for sequencing was peripheral blood. The receptors here all came from a woman aged 50 to 60 with COVID-19, enrolled during active disease.

J is TRBJ1-1 and V is TRBV27, with 8 bases matching TRBD1. The CDR3 is made up of 14 amino acids. CDR1 MNHEY and CDR2 SMNVEV come from the germline V gene (reference sequence). V dropped 4 bases and J dropped 3; count of bases not matched to a gene: 4. CDR3 nucleotides: TGTGCCAGCAGTTCGAACAGGGGGTACACTGAAGCTTTCTTT. Translation gives CASSSNRGYTEAFF.

The J gene is TRBJ1-2, the V gene TRBV6-6, with D perhaps matching TRBD1 (5 bases). Germline assignment: CDR1 MNHNY and CDR2 SVGAGI (reference sequence). Between the trimmed V and J ends, which lost 0 bases and 6 bases, there was a span of 14 bases. The CDR3 is made up of 15 amino acids. Here the CDR3 DNA reads TGTGCCAGCAGTTACTCGAGAGCAGGGCTGGATGGCTACACCTTC. Its protein is CASSYSRAGLDGYTF.

The chain joins TRBV13 to TRBJ2-3; weak D call: TRBD2 (5 bases). V was clipped by 2 bases and J by 1 base, with 13 bases between them. Germline V gene lookup returns CDR1 PRHDT and CDR2 FYEKMQ (reference sequence). The CDR3 consists of 16 residues. CDR3 amino acids: CASSLNRGSRTDTQYF. CDR3 in DNA: TGTGCCAGCAGCTTAAACCGGGGTTCCCGCACAGATACGCAGTATTTT. Full variable domain (outside the CDR3, taken from reference TRBV13 and TRBJ2-3): AAGVIQSPRHLIKEKRETATLKCYPIPRHDTVYWYQQGPGQDPQFLISFYEKMQSDKGSIPDRFSAQQFSDYHSELNMSSLELGDSALYFCASSLNRGSRTDTQYFGPGTRLTVL.

This rearrangement joins TRBV11-2 to TRBJ2-1; a weak D match, TRBD2 (6 bases). CDR1 is SGHAT, CDR2 FQNNGV, per germline. The CDR3 extends over 14 amino acids. V shed 2 bases and J shed 7 bases, with 12 bases lying between them. The CDR3 protein is CASSLWGESNEQFF. CDR3 in DNA: TGTGCCAGCAGCTTATGGGGGGAGAGTAATGAGCAGTTCTTC.

The rearrangement uses TRBV30 and TRBJ1-2; no clear D gene. CDR1 is GTSNPN and CDR2 is SVGIG in the germline V gene (reference sequence). CDR3 length: 11 residues. Trimming left V 2 bases short and J 9 bases short, with 10 bases between. The CDR3 region has the DNA TGTGCCTGGAGTTCAGGAGGGCGCTACACCTTC. This sequence encodes CAWSSGGRYTF.

The chain carries TRBV4-1 and TRBJ2-4; 11 bases line up with TRBD2. The trim removed 2 bases at V and 0 bases at J, leaving 15 bases unmatched. This CDR3 spans 21 amino acids. CDR1 is MGHRA and CDR2 is YSYEKL in the germline V gene. CDR3 protein: CASSQPPLGDSGGVAKNIQYF. DNA of the CDR3: TGCGCCAGCAGCCAACCACCCCTCGGGGATAGCGGGGGGGTAGCCAAAAACATTCAGTACTTC.

The chain uses TRBV19 and TRBJ1-2, with 8 bases lining up with TRBD1. Germline CDR1 and CDR2: LNHDA and SQIVND (reference sequence). Losses at the gene ends were 5 bases for V and 4 bases for J; bases not matched to a gene: 9. The CDR3 has 15 amino acids. The chain's CDR3 is CASSFRTGKGYGYTF. CDR3 DNA: TGTGCCAGTAGTTTCAGGACAGGGAAGGGCTATGGCTACACCTTC.

The genes are TRBV19 and TRBJ1-5, with TRBD1 as a possible D gene (5 bases). The CDR3 contains 15 residues. Trimming pared 2 bases from V and 2 bases from J, leaving 10 bases between. CDR1 and CDR2 from the germline V gene are LNHDA and SQIVND (reference sequence). This CDR3 reads CASSIQGHGNQPQHF. The CDR3, as DNA: TGTGCCAGTAGTATACAGGGTCACGGCAATCAGCCCCAGCATTTT.

V gene TRBV3-1 (or the pseudogene TRBV3-2) combines with J gene TRBJ2-7; 8 bases fit TRBD1. The CDR3 consists of 14 residues. The V and J ends lost 4 bases and 3 bases, in that order; junction bases with no gene match: 5. Germline V gives CDR1 LGHDT, CDR2 YNNKEL (reference sequence). Here the CDR3 reads CASSPTGVDYEQYF. The DNA of the CDR3 is TGTGCCAGCAGCCCGACAGGGGTAGACTACGAGCAGTACTTC.

This rearrangement joins TRBV7-9 to TRBJ2-1, with a weak D call TRBD2 (6 bases). CDR1 is SEHNR and CDR2 is FQNEAQ in the germline V gene (reference sequence). Trimming cost V 3 bases and J 9 bases, with 15 bases left between them. CDR3 length equals 14 residues. CDR3 DNA sequence: TGTGCCAGCAGCTTTGTTTTGGCCGGGAGTGAGCAGTTCTTC. It codes for CASSFVLAGSEQFF.

A single count supports this clone. The V and J genes are TRBV5-1 and TRBJ1-3; no definite D call. Trimming left V 3 bases short and J 1 base short, with 11 bases between. Germline V gene data show CDR1 as SGHRS and CDR2 as YFSETQ. The CDR3 covers 15 residues. The CDR3 nucleotides read TGCGCCAGCAGCTCCCGAGAGGTGTCTGGAAACACCATATATTTT. Amino acids: CASSSREVSGNTIYF.

This clone was picked up a small number of times. V usage is TRBV2 and J usage is TRBJ1-5; the D gene is possibly TRBD1 (5 bases). The CDR3 has 15 amino acids. V was trimmed by 6 bases and J by 1 base, leaving 13 bases between them. Germline assignment: CDR1 SNHLY and CDR2 FYNNEI. The CDR3 is CASSAGPTSNQPQHF. As DNA, the CDR3 is TGTGCCAGCAGCGCGGGACCGACAAGCAATCAGCCCCAGCATTTT.

This CDR3 is CASSPDSYLPNEQFF. DNA of the CDR3: TGTGCCAGCAGCCCTGACTCGTACCTACCCAATGAGCAGTTCTTC. The chain carries TRBV5-4 and TRBJ2-1, with D uncertain. Germline V gene sequence: CDR1 SGHNT, CDR2 YYREEE (reference sequence). This CDR3 has 15 amino acids. V was cut by 4 bases and J by 6 bases, with 17 bases left in between.

This clone was counted once. The chain employs TRBV15 and TRBJ2-2, with D tentatively TRBD1 (5 bases). Per the germline V gene, CDR1 is LNHNV and CDR2 is YYDKDF (reference sequence). The CDR3 is 13 residues long. Between the trimmed V and J ends, which lost 9 bases and 3 bases, there was a span of 11 bases. The CDR3 is CATLDTHTGELFF. The CDR3 region has the DNA TGTGCCACTCTGGACACCCACACCGGGGAGCTGTTTTTT.

This chain links TRBV27 with TRBJ1-1, with 9 bases identical to TRBD1. Germline-derived CDR1 and CDR2 are MNHEY and SMNVEV (reference sequence). V lost 6 bases, J lost 4 bases, and 6 bases stayed unmatched. This CDR3 has 14 amino acids. CDR3 residues: CASSWGQGSTEAFF. The CDR3 bases are TGTGCCAGCAGCTGGGGACAGGGCAGCACTGAAGCTTTCTTT.